This T cell receptor beta chain was captured in a study of T-cell memory formation after mild COVID-19. The study, taken as a whole, reports: Some clones that responded turned up in pre-infection memory, which suggests that cross-reactive memory joined in. From day 15 to 85, contracting clones were balanced between CD4 and CD8, whereas later expanders leaned toward CD4+.

Germline-derived CDR1 and CDR2 are LGHNA and YSLEER. V was shortened by 5 bases and J by 2 bases, with 11 bases between the two germline ends. The CDR3 extends over 14 amino acids. TCRdb re-called the 5' RACE reads through MiXCR, storing one row per CDR3 protein. Altogether almost 350,000 distinct CDR3 sequences are present, 20% being singletons, with the ten largest covering over 20%. For this clonotype: Its target is not known.

The chain combines TRBV4-3 with TRBJ2-3, with no clear D. Sequencing used PBMCs or a T cell subset sorted from them (not recorded which). This TCR came from a man between 18 and 35 years old who had mild COVID-19 (a few samples of this study predate the infection). Cell type and time point are not known. CDR3 in amino acids: CASSNTDVTDTQYF. For the CDR3, the DNA is TGCGCCAGCAGCAACACCGACGTCACAGATACGCAGTATTTT.